This TCR beta chain was profiled in a study of human versus mouse CDR3 diversity and MHC coevolution. Turning to the study itself: Reportedly, immunoSEQ detects one in 200,000 T cells with minimized PCR bias. Points from the study as a whole: Mice had fewer CDR3 deletions and insertions than humans on average. Human T cells were selected on over 5 MHC II alleles.

V was shortened by 0 bases and J by 3 bases, with 15 bases between the two germline ends. Per germline, CDR1 GTSNPN and CDR2 SVGIG (reference sequence). CDR3 length: 15 amino acids. Generated by immunoSEQ multiplex PCR, the TCRdb table keeps only in-frame clones and is missing some. The table has some 80,000 clones, approximately 90% seen once. About this clone itself: Its antigen is as yet unknown.

Naive CD4 T cells were sorted as CD45RO-negative, CD62L-positive. The V and J genes are TRBV30 and TRBJ2-7; D may be TRBD1 (6 bases). Sample: naive CD4+ T cells from blood. As for subset: CD45RO-negative CD62L-positive naive CD4 T cells. The receptor was isolated from a person between 25 and 70 years old in good health. As DNA, the CDR3 is TGTGCCTGGAGTGTACATAGGGGGTTGCACTACGAGCAGTACTTC. Protein product: CAWSVHRGLHYEQYF.